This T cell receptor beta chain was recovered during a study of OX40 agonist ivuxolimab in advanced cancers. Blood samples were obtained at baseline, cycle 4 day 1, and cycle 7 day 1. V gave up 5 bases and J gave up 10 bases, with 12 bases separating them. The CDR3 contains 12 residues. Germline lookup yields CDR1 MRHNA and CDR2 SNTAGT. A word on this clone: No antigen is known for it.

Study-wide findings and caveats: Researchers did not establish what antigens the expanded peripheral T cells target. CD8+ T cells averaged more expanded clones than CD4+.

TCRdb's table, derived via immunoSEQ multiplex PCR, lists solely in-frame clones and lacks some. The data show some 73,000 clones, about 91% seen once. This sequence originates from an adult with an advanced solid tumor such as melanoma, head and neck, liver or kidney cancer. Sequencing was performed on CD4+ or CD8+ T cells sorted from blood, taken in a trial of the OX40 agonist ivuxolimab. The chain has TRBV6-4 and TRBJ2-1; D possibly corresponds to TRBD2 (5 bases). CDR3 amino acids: CASSNLAGEQFF. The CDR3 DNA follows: TGTGCCAGCAGTAACCTAGCAGGAGAGCAGTTCTTC.